Listed below are T cell receptor beta chains from one sample, sequenced in a study of cytomegalovirus exposure and HLA in healthy donors. This table comes from immunoSEQ multiplex PCR, and its TCRdb copy is limited to in-frame clones, with some not included. The data show about 110,000 clones, roughly 76% seen once. The sequencing input was PBMCs. These receptors were collected from a man aged 18 to 30 in good health and CMV-seronegative. The CDR3 runs from the conserved cysteine through the conserved F or W. The D gene is left open where the match is weak. Some rows mark clone size as missing; the rest say once, few, many or name a class of expanded clone.

CDR3 length: 16
J gene: TRBJ2-1
clone size: -
V gene: TRBV27
D gene: -
CDR3 protein: CASSFLMGLSNNEQFF
CDR3 DNA: TGTGCCAGCAGTTTTTTAATGGGACTCTCGAACAATGAGCAGTTCTTC

CDR3 length: 10
J gene: TRBJ1-5
clone size: -
V gene: TRBV29-1
D gene: -
CDR3 protein: CSVEAVPQHF
CDR3 DNA: TGCAGCGTCGAGGCAGTCCCCCAGCATTTT

CDR3 length: 11
J gene: TRBJ2-1
clone size: -
V gene: TRBV7-9
D gene: -
CDR3 protein: CASSLVQQEFF
CDR3 DNA: TGTGCCAGCAGCTTAGTACAGCAAGAGTTCTTC

CDR3 length: 18
J gene: TRBJ1-1
clone size: -
V gene: TRBV10-3
D gene: TRBD1
CDR3 protein: CATSESARQGWGLAEAFF
CDR3 DNA: TGTGCCACCAGTGAGTCCGCCAGACAGGGGTGGGGTCTGGCTGAAGCTTTCTTT

CDR3 length: 12
J gene: TRBJ2-7
clone size: -
V gene: TRBV6-5
D gene: -
CDR3 protein: CASRGQTYEQYF
CDR3 DNA: TGTGCCAGCAGGGGGCAGACCTACGAGCAGTACTTC

CDR3 length: 15
J gene: TRBJ2-2
clone size: -
V gene: TRBV5-1
D gene: -
CDR3 protein: CASSFEGEITGELFF
CDR3 DNA: TGCGCCAGCAGCTTCGAGGGGGAAATCACCGGGGAGCTGTTTTTT

CDR3 length: 13
J gene: TRBJ1-1
clone size: -
V gene: TRBV6-1
D gene: -
CDR3 protein: CASLTGGNTEAFF
CDR3 DNA: TGTGCCAGCTTAACCGGGGGGAACACTGAAGCTTTCTTT

CDR3 length: 18
J gene: TRBJ2-7
clone size: -
V gene: TRBV4-2
D gene: TRBD1
CDR3 protein: CASSQEGDSSSFSYEQYF
CDR3 DNA: TGTGCCAGCAGCCAAGAGGGGGACAGCAGTTCGTTCTCCTACGAGCAGTACTTC

CDR3 length: 14
J gene: TRBJ1-2
clone size: -
V gene: TRBV6-5
D gene: -
CDR3 protein: CASSTGWANYGYTF
CDR3 DNA: TGTGCCAGCAGTACAGGGTGGGCAAACTATGGCTACACCTTC

CDR3 length: 15
J gene: TRBJ2-7
clone size: -
V gene: TRBV2
D gene: TRBD1
CDR3 protein: CASSEEQGAWDEQYF
CDR3 DNA: TGTGCCAGCAGTGAAGAACAGGGGGCGTGGGACGAGCAGTACTTC

CDR3 length: 14
J gene: TRBJ1-1
clone size: -
V gene: TRBV5-8
D gene: -
CDR3 protein: CASSLGDRNTEAFF
CDR3 DNA: TGTGCCAGCAGCTTGGGTGACAGGAACACTGAAGCTTTCTTT

CDR3 length: 13
J gene: TRBJ1-1
clone size: few
V gene: TRBV5-1
D gene: TRBD1
CDR3 protein: CASSLDRVSEAFF
CDR3 DNA: TGCGCCAGCAGCCTAGACAGGGTTTCTGAAGCTTTCTTT

CDR3 length: 15
J gene: TRBJ1-3
clone size: -
V gene: TRBV6-4
D gene: -
CDR3 protein: CASSVDGESGNTIYF
CDR3 DNA: TGTGCCAGCAGTGTCGACGGGGAGAGTGGAAACACCATATATTTT

CDR3 length: 15
J gene: TRBJ2-1
clone size: -
V gene: TRBV7-2
D gene: TRBD2
CDR3 protein: CASSLDRGLADEQFF
CDR3 DNA: TGTGCCAGCAGCTTAGATCGGGGACTAGCCGATGAGCAGTTCTTC

CDR3 length: 15
J gene: TRBJ1-6
clone size: -
V gene: TRBV7-2
D gene: -
CDR3 protein: CASSFSGLDNSPLHF
CDR3 DNA: TGTGCCAGCAGCTTTTCAGGTCTCGATAATTCACCCCTCCACTTT

CDR3 length: 13
J gene: TRBJ1-1
clone size: few
V gene: TRBV7-9
D gene: TRBD1
CDR3 protein: CAGTGGGDTEAFF
CDR3 DNA: TGTGCGGGGACAGGGGGCGGGGACACTGAAGCTTTCTTT

CDR3 length: 12
J gene: TRBJ1-5
clone size: -
V gene: TRBV19
D gene: -
CDR3 protein: CASSRTQEPQHF
CDR3 DNA: TGTGCCAGTAGTCGTACCCAGGAGCCCCAGCATTTT

CDR3 length: 16
J gene: TRBJ2-1
clone size: -
V gene: TRBV7-2
D gene: -
CDR3 protein: CASSLEYVGLRDEQFF
CDR3 DNA: TGTGCCAGCAGCCTAGAATACGTAGGACTCCGCGATGAGCAGTTCTTC

CDR3 length: 14
J gene: TRBJ2-2
clone size: once
V gene: TRBV19
D gene: -
CDR3 protein: CASSRFTSTGELFF
CDR3 DNA: TGTGCCAGTAGTAGGTTTACTTCCACCGGGGAGCTGTTTTTT

CDR3 length: 14
J gene: TRBJ2-7
clone size: -
V gene: TRBV27
D gene: -
CDR3 protein: CASSQWAPTDEQYF
CDR3 DNA: TGTGCCAGCAGTCAGTGGGCCCCAACCGACGAGCAGTACTTC

CDR3 length: 11
J gene: TRBJ1-5
clone size: -
V gene: TRBV28
D gene: -
CDR3 protein: CASSFRQPQHF
CDR3 DNA: TGTGCCAGCAGTTTCCGTCAGCCCCAGCATTTT

CDR3 length: 12
J gene: TRBJ1-2
clone size: -
V gene: TRBV29-1
D gene: -
CDR3 protein: CSVERGGHGYTF
CDR3 DNA: TGCAGCGTTGAAAGGGGAGGACATGGCTACACCTTC

CDR3 length: 11
J gene: TRBJ2-7
clone size: -
V gene: TRBV2
D gene: -
CDR3 protein: CASSAVGVQYF
CDR3 DNA: TGTGCCAGCAGTGCCGTCGGAGTTCAGTACTTC

CDR3 length: 13
J gene: TRBJ2-7
clone size: -
V gene: TRBV28
D gene: -
CDR3 protein: CASSFQAIHEQYF
CDR3 DNA: TGTGCCAGCAGTTTCCAGGCGATACACGAGCAGTACTTC

CDR3 length: 11
J gene: TRBJ1-1
clone size: -
V gene: TRBV28
D gene: -
CDR3 protein: CASSARTEAFF
CDR3 DNA: TGTGCCAGCAGTGCTAGGACTGAAGCTTTCTTT

CDR3 length: 19
J gene: TRBJ1-6
clone size: -
V gene: TRBV7-2
D gene: TRBD1
CDR3 protein: CASSKRHGQGLLADSPLHF
CDR3 DNA: TGTGCCAGCAGCAAACGGCATGGACAGGGGCTACTAGCAGATTCACCCCTCCACTTT

CDR3 length: 14
J gene: TRBJ2-2
clone size: -
V gene: TRBV19
D gene: -
CDR3 protein: CASTYGGVAGELFF
CDR3 DNA: TGTGCCAGTACCTATGGAGGGGTGGCCGGGGAGCTGTTTTTT

CDR3 length: 15
J gene: TRBJ1-1
clone size: -
V gene: TRBV19
D gene: -
CDR3 protein: CASSPPSTLNTEAFF
CDR3 DNA: TGTGCCAGTAGCCCGCCCAGTACACTGAACACTGAAGCTTTCTTT

CDR3 length: 13
J gene: TRBJ2-7
clone size: -
V gene: TRBV5-1
D gene: -
CDR3 protein: CASSPEGAYEQYF
CDR3 DNA: TGCGCCAGCAGCCCGGAGGGCGCCTACGAGCAGTACTTC

CDR3 length: 13
J gene: TRBJ2-2
clone size: -
V gene: TRBV14
D gene: TRBD2
CDR3 protein: CASTPGGPGELFF
CDR3 DNA: TGTGCCAGCACCCCGGGGGGGCCCGGGGAGCTGTTTTTT

CDR3 length: 15
J gene: TRBJ2-7
clone size: -
V gene: TRBV18
D gene: -
CDR3 protein: CASSPAGQGSHEQYF
CDR3 DNA: TGTGCCAGCTCACCAGCCGGGCAGGGGTCCCACGAGCAGTACTTC

CDR3 length: 13
J gene: TRBJ2-3
clone size: few
V gene: TRBV5-1
D gene: -
CDR3 protein: CASSPDFTDTQYF
CDR3 DNA: TGCGCCAGCAGTCCGGACTTTACAGATACGCAGTATTTT

CDR3 length: 17
J gene: TRBJ2-3
clone size: -
V gene: TRBV7-9
D gene: TRBD1
CDR3 protein: CASSLDVGGASPDTQYF
CDR3 DNA: TGTGCCAGCAGCTTAGATGTAGGGGGCGCATCCCCAGATACGCAGTATTTT

CDR3 length: 16
J gene: TRBJ2-1
clone size: -
V gene: TRBV14
D gene: TRBD2
CDR3 protein: CASSPRGLAGGNEQFF
CDR3 DNA: TGTGCCAGCAGCCCAAGGGGACTAGCGGGGGGAAATGAGCAGTTCTTC

CDR3 length: 14
J gene: TRBJ1-6
clone size: -
V gene: TRBV18
D gene: TRBD1
CDR3 protein: CASSDRGGSSPLHF
CDR3 DNA: TGTGCCAGCTCCGACAGGGGTGGGAGTTCACCCCTCCACTTT